This passage covers 21 T cell receptor beta chains from one sample sequenced in a study of blood T cells in healthy people across ages. A J-beta primer mix and a sample-barcoded 5' primer were used in a second PCR of about 7 to 12 cycles. TCRdb used MiXCR to reprocess the 5' RACE reads, holding one entry per CDR3 protein. The sample has about 1.4 million distinct CDR3 sequences, around 59% seen once. Sequenced input: blood. These receptors were taken from a man between 18 and 35 years old in good health.

This sequence joins TRBV5-1 and TRBJ2-7; D gene uncertain. V was pared by 2 bases and J by 0 bases, with 15 bases between. Germline V CDR1 and CDR2: SGHRS, YFSETQ. The CDR3 has 16 amino acids. CDR3 protein: CASSLSPAQSSYEQYF. DNA for the CDR3: TGCGCCAGCAGCTTATCCCCGGCGCAGAGCTCCTACGAGCAGTACTTC.

This clonotype was recorded a few times. The rearrangement links TRBV4-3 to TRBJ2-2; maybe TRBD1 (6 bases). CDR3 size: 14 residues. Looked up from germline, CDR1 is LGHNA and CDR2 is YSLEER. Between the trimmed V and J ends, which lost 3 bases and 4 bases, there was a span of 9 bases. CDR3 sequence: CASSQTTGTGELFF. DNA for the CDR3: TGCGCCAGCAGCCAGACGACAGGCACCGGGGAGCTGTTTTTT.

The V gene is TRBV9, the J gene TRBJ2-7, with D perhaps matching TRBD2 (6 bases). The germline V gene encodes CDR1 SGDLS and CDR2 YYNGEE. V lost 1 base, J lost 2 bases, and 13 bases lay in between. The CDR3 sequence is 15 residues long. CDR3 residues: CASSVLGLRTYEQYF. The CDR3 DNA is TGTGCCAGCAGCGTATTGGGACTTCGGACCTACGAGCAGTACTTC.

The rearrangement links TRBV20-1 to TRBJ2-2; D remains unclear. Trimming cost V 0 bases and J 0 bases, with 8 bases left between them. Germline V gene lookup returns CDR1 DFQATT and CDR2 SNEGSKA (reference sequence). This CDR3 is 15 amino acids long. CDR3 region: CSARDPGANTGELFF. As DNA, the CDR3 is TGCAGTGCTAGAGATCCGGGCGCGAACACCGGGGAGCTGTTTTTT.

The J gene is TRBJ2-7, the V gene TRBV4-1; tentative D call: TRBD2 (5 bases). The last part of the DNA fits TRBJ2-5 better; the J call may be wrong. The CDR3 extends over 14 amino acids. The germline CDR1 and CDR2 sequences are MGHRA and YSYEKL. CDR3 amino acids: CASSQDRGKETQYF. The DNA for the CDR3 is TGCGCCAGCAGCCAAGATCGAGGGAAAGAGACCCAGTACTTC.

V and J are TRBV6-6 and TRBJ2-5; D is possibly TRBD2 (6 bases). Trimming removed 9 bases at V and 1 base at J, with 18 bases between. CDR3 size: 15 residues. The germline CDR1 and CDR2 sequences are MNHNY and SVGAGI (reference sequence). The CDR3 DNA sequence: TGTGCCAGTGGGACTGGTGGGGGGTTCCAAGAGACCCAGTACTTC. Amino acid sequence: CASGTGGGFQETQYF.

V gene TRBV21-1 combines with J gene TRBJ2-1; the table's TRBD1 call for D was not verified on the DNA. TRBV21-1 is tagged as a pseudogene. This CDR3 contains 13 residues. CDR3 sequence (DNA): TGTGCCAGCAGGGGGGCCAGCTGGAATGAGCAGTTCTTC. This encodes CASRGASWNEQFF.

This clonotype occurred a few times. The chain combines TRBV2 with TRBJ2-7, with D perhaps TRBD2 (6 bases). Germline assignment: CDR1 SNHLY and CDR2 FYNNEI. This CDR3 region has 15 residues. Trimming pared 1 base from V and 3 bases from J, leaving 13 bases between. CDR3 coding DNA: TGTGCCAGCAGTGAAGGGTCTAGCGTCCTCTACGAGCAGTACTTC. This encodes CASSEGSSVLYEQYF.

The rearrangement joins TRBV20-1 to TRBJ1-5; D unclear. CDR3 length equals 12 residues. The V and J ends lost 5 bases and 4 bases respectively, with 9 bases between them. Germline CDR1 is DFQATT and CDR2 is SNEGSKA (reference sequence). This CDR3 is CSARHTNQPQHF. Here the CDR3 DNA reads TGCAGTGCTCGCCATACTAATCAGCCCCAGCATTTT.

The J gene is TRBJ2-3, the V gene TRBV3-1; D not certain. Germline CDR1 is LGHDT and CDR2 is YNNKEL (reference sequence). The CDR3 has 15 residues. Trimming took 1 base from V and 4 from J, leaving 12 bases between them. As DNA, the CDR3 is TGTGCCAGCAGCCAAGCCCCCATCAGTGCAGATACGCAGTATTTT. Its translation: CASSQAPISADTQYF.

The chain carries TRBV12-3 or TRBV12-4 and TRBJ1-4, with 9 bases fitting TRBD1. V shed 0 bases, J shed 8 bases, and the junction held 4 bases outside the gene matches. The CDR3 has 15 amino acids. This CDR3 reads CASSLADRGLEKLFF. The CDR3 DNA reads TGTGCCAGCAGTTTAGCCGACAGGGGGTTGGAAAAACTGTTTTTT.

V and J are TRBV14 and TRBJ2-7; D not resolved. V lost 0 bases and J 7 bases, leaving 13 bases between the germline ends. Germline CDR1 reads SGHDN; CDR2 reads FVKESK. This CDR3 has 14 amino acids. CDR3 sequence reads: CASSQEWSEREQYF. The DNA of the CDR3 is TGTGCCAGCAGCCAAGAATGGTCGGAGCGTGAGCAGTACTTC.

The rearrangement uses TRBV6-6 and TRBJ1-4, with a weak D call TRBD1 (5 bases). The V and J ends lost 5 bases and 14 bases respectively, with 18 bases between them. The CDR3 is 13 residues long. In germline, CDR1 is MNHNY, CDR2 SVGAGI (reference sequence). CDR3 bases: TGTGCCAGCAGTGACGGGGCGGATGTACCGCTGTTTTTT. This sequence encodes CASSDGADVPLFF.

A note on this clonotype: The junction and the germline gene differ at one end; a read error may be behind it. The V and J genes are TRBV4-1 and TRBJ2-3; the D is unclear. The CDR3 is 16 amino acids. CDR1 is MGHRA, CDR2 YSYEKL, per germline. The DNA of the CDR3 is TGCGCCGGCAGCCAAGTAGACATCCGGGGCACAGATACGCAGTATTTT. It specifies CAGSQVDIRGTDTQYF.

This sequence joins TRBV28 and TRBJ1-2; 8 nucleotides line up with TRBD1. In germline, CDR1 is MDHEN, CDR2 SYDVKM. This CDR3 is built from 13 residues. The V segment lost 3 bases and the J segment 6 bases; nucleotides outside the gene matches: 3. CDR3 region: CASSLDRVDGYTF. Here the CDR3 DNA reads TGTGCCAGCAGTTTGGACAGGGTGGATGGCTACACCTTC.

The sample holds a few counts of this clonotype. The rearrangement joins TRBV7-2 to TRBJ1-2, with D perhaps TRBD1 (6 bases). With 5 bases removed from V and 8 bases from J, the gap between germline ends came to 21 bases. CDR3 length: 15 amino acids. Germline CDR1 is SGHTA and CDR2 is FQGNSA. The CDR3, as DNA: TGTGCCAGCAGCCTATTCCAGGGGATATCTATGGGCTACACCTTC. This gives the protein CASSLFQGISMGYTF.

There are a few counts of this clonotype. The chain employs TRBV5-1 and TRBJ2-5; D may be TRBD2 (5 bases). Germline CDR1 reads SGHRS; CDR2 reads YFSETQ. Trimming pared 3 bases from V and 3 bases from J, leaving 12 bases between. CDR3 length: 14 amino acids. The CDR3 coding sequence is TGCGCCAGCAGCTCCCCGTTTAGCGAAGAGACCCAGTACTTC. This encodes CASSSPFSEETQYF.

This sequence joins TRBV27 and TRBJ2-7, with unresolved D. Germline CDR1 and CDR2: MNHEY and SMNVEV (reference sequence). CDR3 length equals 13 residues. The ends were cut back, 2 bases at V and 2 bases at J, with 7 bases in the middle. The CDR3 protein is CASSLGFTYEQYF. The CDR3 coding sequence is TGTGCCAGCAGTTTAGGTTTCACCTACGAGCAGTACTTC.

The chain recombines TRBV27 with TRBJ1-1, with TRBD1 as a possible D gene (6 bases). Per the germline V gene, CDR1 is MNHEY and CDR2 is SMNVEV (reference sequence). This CDR3 has 16 amino acids. Trimming shortened V by 8 bases and J by 7 bases, and 26 bases separated the two germline ends. The CDR3 here is CASGEGGLHDTLEAFF. CDR3 DNA sequence: TGTGCCAGCGGGGAGGGGGGGTTACACGACACCCTTGAAGCTTTCTTT.

The chain joins TRBV6-5 to TRBJ1-1, with D unresolved. Between the trimmed V and J ends, which lost 4 bases and 3 bases, there was a span of 15 bases. The germline V gene encodes CDR1 MNHEY and CDR2 SVGAGI. This CDR3 comprises 15 residues. The CDR3 nucleotides read TGTGCCAGCAGTTTCCAGACAACACAGTACACTGAAGCTTTCTTT. Translating gives CASSFQTTQYTEAFF.

This chain joins TRBV11-2 and TRBJ2-5; no clear D gene. The J call is in doubt because the DNA end fits TRBJ2-7 better. Germline CDR1 and CDR2: SGHAT and FQNNGV. The CDR3 covers 14 residues. CDR3 sequence reads: CASTPMGKGYEQYF. The CDR3, as DNA: TGTGCCAGCACCCCCATGGGGAAAGGCTACGAGCAGTACTTC.